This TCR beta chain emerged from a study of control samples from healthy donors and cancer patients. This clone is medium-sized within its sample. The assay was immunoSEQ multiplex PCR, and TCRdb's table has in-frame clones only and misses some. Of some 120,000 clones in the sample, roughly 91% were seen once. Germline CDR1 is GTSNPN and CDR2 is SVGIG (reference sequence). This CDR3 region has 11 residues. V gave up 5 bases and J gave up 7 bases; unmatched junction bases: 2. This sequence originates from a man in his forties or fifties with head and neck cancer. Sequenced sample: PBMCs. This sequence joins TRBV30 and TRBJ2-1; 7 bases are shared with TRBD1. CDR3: CAWFRGNEQFF. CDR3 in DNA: TGTGCCTGGTTCAGGGGGAATGAGCAGTTCTTC.